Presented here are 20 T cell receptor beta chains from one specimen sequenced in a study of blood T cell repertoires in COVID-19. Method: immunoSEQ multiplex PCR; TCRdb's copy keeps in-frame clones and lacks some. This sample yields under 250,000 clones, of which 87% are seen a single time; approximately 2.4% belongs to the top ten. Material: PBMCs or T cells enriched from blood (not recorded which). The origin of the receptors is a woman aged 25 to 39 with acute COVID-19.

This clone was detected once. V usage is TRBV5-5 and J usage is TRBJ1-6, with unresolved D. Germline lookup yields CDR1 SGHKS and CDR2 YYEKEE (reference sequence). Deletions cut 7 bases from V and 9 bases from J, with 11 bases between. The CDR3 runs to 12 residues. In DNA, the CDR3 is TGTGCCAGCGGTACTACGAGTTCACCCCTCCACTTT. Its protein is CASGTTSSPLHF.

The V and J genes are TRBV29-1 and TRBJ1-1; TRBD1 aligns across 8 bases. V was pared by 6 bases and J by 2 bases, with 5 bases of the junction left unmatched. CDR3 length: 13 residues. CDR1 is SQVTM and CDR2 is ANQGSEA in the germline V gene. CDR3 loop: CSVADRVNTEAFF. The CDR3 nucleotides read TGCAGCGTGGCGGACAGGGTCAACACTGAAGCTTTCTTT.

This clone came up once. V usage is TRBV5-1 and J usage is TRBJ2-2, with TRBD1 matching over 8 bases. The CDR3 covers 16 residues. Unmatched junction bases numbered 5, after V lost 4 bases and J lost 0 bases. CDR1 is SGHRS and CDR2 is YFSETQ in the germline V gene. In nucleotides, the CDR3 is TGCGCCAGCAGCCTATTGACAGGGGCGAACACCGGGGAGCTGTTTTTT. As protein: CASSLLTGANTGELFF.

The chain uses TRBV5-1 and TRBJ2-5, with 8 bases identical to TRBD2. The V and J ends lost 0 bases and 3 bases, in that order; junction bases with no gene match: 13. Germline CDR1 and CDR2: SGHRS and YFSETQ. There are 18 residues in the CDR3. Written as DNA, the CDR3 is TGCGCCAGCAGCTTGGTCCCTATGAGCGGGGGCGTGGAAGAGACCCAGTACTTC. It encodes CASSLVPMSGGVEETQYF.

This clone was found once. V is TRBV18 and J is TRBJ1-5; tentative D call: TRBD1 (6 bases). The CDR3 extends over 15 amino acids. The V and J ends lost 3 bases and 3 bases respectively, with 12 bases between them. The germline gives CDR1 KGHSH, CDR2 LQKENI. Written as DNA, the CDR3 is TGTGCCAGCTCACCCCGACAGGACCTCAATCAGCCCCAGCATTTT. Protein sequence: CASSPRQDLNQPQHF.

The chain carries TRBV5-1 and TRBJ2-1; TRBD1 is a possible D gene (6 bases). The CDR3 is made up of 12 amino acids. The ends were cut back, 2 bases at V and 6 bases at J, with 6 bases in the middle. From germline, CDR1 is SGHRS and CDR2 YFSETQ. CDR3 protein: CASSLGGNEQFF. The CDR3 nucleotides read TGCGCCAGCAGCTTAGGGGGCAATGAGCAGTTCTTC.

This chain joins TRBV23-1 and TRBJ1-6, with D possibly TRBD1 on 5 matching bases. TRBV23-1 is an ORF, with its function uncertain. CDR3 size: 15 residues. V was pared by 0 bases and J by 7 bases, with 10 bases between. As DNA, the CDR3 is TGCGCCAGCAGTCAATCTCCGGGACTAAATTCACCCCTCCACTTT. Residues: CASSQSPGLNSPLHF.

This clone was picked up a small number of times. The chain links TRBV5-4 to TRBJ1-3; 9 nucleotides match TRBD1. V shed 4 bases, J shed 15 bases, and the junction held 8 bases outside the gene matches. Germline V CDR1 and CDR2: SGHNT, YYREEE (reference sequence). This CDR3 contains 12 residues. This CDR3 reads CASSGQGSSEYF. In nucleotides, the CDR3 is TGTGCCAGCAGCGGACAGGGGTCCTCGGAATATTTT.

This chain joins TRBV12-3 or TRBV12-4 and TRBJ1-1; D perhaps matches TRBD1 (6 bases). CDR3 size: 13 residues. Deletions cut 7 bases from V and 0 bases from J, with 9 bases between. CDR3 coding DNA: TGTGCCAGCACCGGACAGTTGAACACTGAAGCTTTCTTT. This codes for CASTGQLNTEAFF.

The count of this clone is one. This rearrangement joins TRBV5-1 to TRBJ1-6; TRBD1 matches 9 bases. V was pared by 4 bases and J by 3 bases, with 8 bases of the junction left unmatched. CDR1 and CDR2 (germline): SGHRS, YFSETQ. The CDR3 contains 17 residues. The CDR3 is CASSPGQGRNYNSPLHF. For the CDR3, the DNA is TGCGCCAGCAGCCCAGGACAGGGGAGGAACTATAATTCACCCCTCCACTTT.

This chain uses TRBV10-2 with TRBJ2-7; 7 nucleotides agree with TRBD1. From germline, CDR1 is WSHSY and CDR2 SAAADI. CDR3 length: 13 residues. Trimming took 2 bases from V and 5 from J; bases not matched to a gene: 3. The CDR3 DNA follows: TGCGCCAGCAGTGAGAGGGGACAGCACGAGCAGTACTTC. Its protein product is CASSERGQHEQYF.

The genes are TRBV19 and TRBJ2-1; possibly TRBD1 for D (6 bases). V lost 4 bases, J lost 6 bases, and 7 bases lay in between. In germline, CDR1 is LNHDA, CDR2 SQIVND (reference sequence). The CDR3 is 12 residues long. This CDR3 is CASSTRGNEQFF. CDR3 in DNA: TGTGCCAGTAGTACCAGGGGCAATGAGCAGTTCTTC.

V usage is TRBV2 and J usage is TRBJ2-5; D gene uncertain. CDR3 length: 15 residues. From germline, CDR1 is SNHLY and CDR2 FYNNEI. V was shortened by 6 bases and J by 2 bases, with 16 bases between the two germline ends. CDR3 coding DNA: TGTGCCAGCAGCCCAATGCCCGCGGTGCAAGAGACCCAGTACTTC. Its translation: CASSPMPAVQETQYF.

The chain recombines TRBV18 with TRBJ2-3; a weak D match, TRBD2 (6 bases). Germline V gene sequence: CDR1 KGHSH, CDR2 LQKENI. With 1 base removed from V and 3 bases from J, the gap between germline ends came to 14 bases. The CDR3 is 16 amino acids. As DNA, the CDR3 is TGTGCCAGCTCACCACGGGGGGTGCTGGTTACAGATACGCAGTATTTT. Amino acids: CASSPRGVLVTDTQYF.

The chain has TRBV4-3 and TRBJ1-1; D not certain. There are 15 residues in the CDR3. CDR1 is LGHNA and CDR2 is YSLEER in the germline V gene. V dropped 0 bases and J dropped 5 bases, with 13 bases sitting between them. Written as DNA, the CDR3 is TGCGCCAGCAGCCAAGATAGGCGAGAGGGAACTGAAGCTTTCTTT. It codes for CASSQDRREGTEAFF.

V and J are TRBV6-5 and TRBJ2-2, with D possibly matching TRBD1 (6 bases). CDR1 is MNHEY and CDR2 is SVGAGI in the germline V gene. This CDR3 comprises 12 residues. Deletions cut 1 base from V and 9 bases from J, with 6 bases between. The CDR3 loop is CASSYWGRELFF. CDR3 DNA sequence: TGTGCCAGCAGTTACTGGGGGCGGGAGCTGTTTTTT.

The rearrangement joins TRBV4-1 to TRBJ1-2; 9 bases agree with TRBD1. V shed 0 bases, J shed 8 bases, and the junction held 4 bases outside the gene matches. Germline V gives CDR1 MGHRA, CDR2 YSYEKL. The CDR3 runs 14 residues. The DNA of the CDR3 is TGCGCCAGCAGCCAAGAGGGGACAGGGCGCGGCTACACCTTC. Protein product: CASSQEGTGRGYTF.

In DNA, the CDR3 is TGCGCCAGCAGTGTCGGGACAGGTGATTATCAGCCCCAGCATTTT. Its protein is CASSVGTGDYQPQHF. The chain couples TRBV10-2 to TRBJ1-5; 8 bases align to TRBD1. V trimming: 4 bases; J trimming: 5 bases; junction bases outside the gene matches: 7. The CDR3 spans 15 residues. The germline V gene encodes CDR1 WSHSY and CDR2 SAAADI.

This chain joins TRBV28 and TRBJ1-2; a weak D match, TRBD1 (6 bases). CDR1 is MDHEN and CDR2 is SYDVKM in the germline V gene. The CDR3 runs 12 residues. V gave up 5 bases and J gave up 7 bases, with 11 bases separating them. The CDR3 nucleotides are TGTGCCAGCAGTACCGGGACAAGTGGCTACACCTTC. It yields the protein CASSTGTSGYTF.

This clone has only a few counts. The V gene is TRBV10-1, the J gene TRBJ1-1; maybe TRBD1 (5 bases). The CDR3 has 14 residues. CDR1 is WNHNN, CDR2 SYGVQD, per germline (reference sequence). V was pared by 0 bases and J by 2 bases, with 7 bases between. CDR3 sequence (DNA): TGCGCCAGCAGTGAGTCAGGGGATAACACTGAAGCTTTCTTT. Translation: CASSESGDNTEAFF.